This T cell receptor beta chain was identified in a study of blood T cell repertoires in COVID-19 (dated by TCRdb to 2020 to 2022). The study in broad terms: Collaborator samples came from the United States, Italy and Spain and covered acute and convalescent phases of COVID-19. The material from the prospective study consisted of cDNA or gDNA derived from T cells, B-cell-depleted T cells, or PBMCs. The dataset comprised deeply sampled blood TCRbeta repertoires from subjects exposed to, actively infected with, or recovered from COVID-19. A freely available public database, intended as a resource for researchers studying the immune response to SARS-CoV-2, is where the repertoires were released. The samples were drawn from the first 160 participants of the ongoing ImmuneRACE study and from some 1,300 subjects provided by 6 global collaborators. Nearly every sample came with metadata listing a de-identified subject ID, COVID-19 status, age in years and sex. Where available, HLA class I and class II types were taken from metadata supplied by the sample provider and were not determined by assay-based typing.

Regarding this clone: Its recognized antigen is unknown. No clone much larger than this one lies a single base away; base qualities are absent.

From the cysteine up to the phenylalanine, the CDR3 has a length of 13 residues. Here the CDR3 DNA is all that survives: 39 bases in frame from base 1. As encoded in the germline V gene (reference sequence), CDR1 is GTSNPN while CDR2 is SVGIG. V and J are truncated by 2 bases and 2 bases respectively, leaving an intervening sequence of 9 bases. Collaborating institutions collected whole blood in K2EDTA tubes following their own protocols. For TCRbeta analysis, collaborators shipped samples as frozen whole blood, isolated PBMCs, or DNA extracted from either of those sample types. TCRbeta CDR3 regions were amplified from genomic DNA by means of the immunoSEQ Assay, a bias-controlled multiplex PCR. The authors processed their data as follows. Within the assay, amplification of reference gene primers was used to estimate how many nucleated cells each sample contained. To quantify the absolute abundance of each unique TCRbeta CDR3 rearrangement, sequence reads were collapsed and filtered. For each sample, productive Simpson clonality was calculated by taking the square root of Simpson's diversity index across productive rearrangements. TCRdb limited this immuneACCESS table to in-frame rearrangements with V and J called. A share of clones is missing; checked studies link under half to unresolved V genes, and the rest is unexplained. V, J and clone size reflect that table, while D and trimming were determined from the DNA. Recorded for this sample are over 300,000 clones; roughly 90% of them occurred a single time. Over 1% of the sample belongs to the ten largest clones.

Summary of the overall study and its limitations: The quantity of clinical and demographic metadata differed by source and by participant and was supplied without curation.

The TCR was taken from a man in his forties or fifties with acute or convalescent COVID-19. Sequenced sample: peripheral blood. The rearranged chain carries TRBV30 and TRBJ1-2; no confident D gene assignment can be made. The CDR3 amino acid sequence is: CAWSPSGNYGYTF. The bases read TGTGCCTGGAGTCCCAGCGGCAACTATGGCTACACCTTC.